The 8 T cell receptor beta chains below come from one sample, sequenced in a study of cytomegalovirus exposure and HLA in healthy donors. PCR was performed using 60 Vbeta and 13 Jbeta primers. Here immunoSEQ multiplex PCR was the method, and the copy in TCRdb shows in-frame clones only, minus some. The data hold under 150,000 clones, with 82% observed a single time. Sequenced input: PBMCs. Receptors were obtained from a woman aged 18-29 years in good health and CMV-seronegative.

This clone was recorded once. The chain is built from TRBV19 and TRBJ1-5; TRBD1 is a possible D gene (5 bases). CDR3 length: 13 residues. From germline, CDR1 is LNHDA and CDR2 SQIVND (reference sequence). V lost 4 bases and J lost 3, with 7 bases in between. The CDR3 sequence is CASSTTVNQPQHF. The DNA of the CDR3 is TGTGCCAGTAGTACGACAGTCAATCAGCCCCAGCATTTT.

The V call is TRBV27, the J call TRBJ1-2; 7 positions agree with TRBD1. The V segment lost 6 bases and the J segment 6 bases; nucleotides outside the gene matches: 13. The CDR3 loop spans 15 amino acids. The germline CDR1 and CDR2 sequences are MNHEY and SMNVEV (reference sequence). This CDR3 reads CASRALAGTADGYTF. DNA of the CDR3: TGTGCCAGCAGAGCCCTGGCCGGGACAGCCGATGGCTACACCTTC.

This chain's CDR3 is CASSGQFGELFF. In DNA, the CDR3 is TGTGCCAGCAGTGGACAGTTCGGGGAGCTGTTTTTT. This chain links TRBV2 with TRBJ2-2; tentative D call: TRBD1 (5 bases). The CDR3 is made up of 12 amino acids. Germline CDR1 and CDR2: SNHLY and FYNNEI. Between the trimmed V and J ends, which lost 4 bases and 7 bases, there was a span of 7 bases. The full variable domain, rest sourced from reference TRBV2 and TRBJ2-2, is EPEVTQTPSHQVTQMGQEVILRCVPISNHLYFYWYRQILGQKVEFLVSFYNNEISEKSEIFDDQFSVERPDGSNFTLKIRSTKLEDSAMYFCASSGQFGELFFGEGSRLTVL.

CDR3 DNA sequence: TGCGCCAGCAGCGGGGGACTAGCGGGGATCACAGATACGCAGTATTTT. It translates to CASSGGLAGITDTQYF. The V call is TRBV5-1, the J call TRBJ2-3, with TRBD2 identical over 13 bases. The germline gives CDR1 SGHRS, CDR2 YFSETQ. After removal of 4 bases from V and 2 bases from J, the junction contained 4 bases not matched to a gene. This CDR3 has 16 amino acids.

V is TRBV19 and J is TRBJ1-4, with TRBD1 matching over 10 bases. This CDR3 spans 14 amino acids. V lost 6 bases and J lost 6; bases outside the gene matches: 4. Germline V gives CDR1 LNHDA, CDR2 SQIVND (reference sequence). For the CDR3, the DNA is TGTGCCAGTAGCGTAGGGACAGGGGATGAAAAACTGTTTTTT. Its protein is CASSVGTGDEKLFF.

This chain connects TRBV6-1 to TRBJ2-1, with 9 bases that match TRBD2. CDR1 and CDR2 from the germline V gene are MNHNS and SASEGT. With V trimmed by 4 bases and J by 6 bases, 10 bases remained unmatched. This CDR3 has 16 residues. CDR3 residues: CASSGQTSGDPNEQFF. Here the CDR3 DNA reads TGTGCCAGCAGTGGGCAGACTAGCGGAGACCCCAATGAGCAGTTCTTC.

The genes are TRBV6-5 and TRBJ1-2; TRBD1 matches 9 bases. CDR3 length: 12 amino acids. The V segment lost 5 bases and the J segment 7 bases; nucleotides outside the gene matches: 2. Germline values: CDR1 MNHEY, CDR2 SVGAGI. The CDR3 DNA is TGTGCCAGCAGTACAGGGGGCTTTGGCTACACCTTC. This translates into CASSTGGFGYTF.

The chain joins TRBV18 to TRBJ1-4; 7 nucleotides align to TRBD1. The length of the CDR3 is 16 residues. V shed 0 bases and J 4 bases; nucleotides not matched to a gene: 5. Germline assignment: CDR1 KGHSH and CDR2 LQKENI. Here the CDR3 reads CASSPPNRGNNEKLFF. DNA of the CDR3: TGTGCCAGCTCACCACCGAACAGGGGCAATAATGAAAAACTGTTTTTT.